What follows are 11 T cell receptor beta chains derived from one specimen sequenced in a study of T cell changes during pregnancy in multiple sclerosis. The repertoire was sequenced with immunoSEQ multiplex PCR; TCRdb's copy has only in-frame clones and lacks some. This table holds about 67,000 clones, roughly 92% found once. The material was peripheral blood, obtained in the first trimester of pregnancy. The receptor source for this set is a female donor in good health, enrolled as a control in a pregnancy study.

V is TRBV18 and J is TRBJ2-5, with TRBD2 matching over 8 bases. CDR1 and CDR2 from the germline V gene are KGHSH and LQKENI. The CDR3 contains 16 residues. V shed 2 bases and J 1 base; nucleotides not matched to a gene: 6. The CDR3 DNA follows: TGTGCCAGCTCACCAGTAACTAGCGGAACCCAAGAGACCCAGTACTTC. Amino acids: CASSPVTSGTQETQYF.

In DNA form, the CDR3 reads TGTGCCAGTAGTCCAACTAGCGGGGTTCAACAAGAGACCCAGTACTTC. Its translation is CASSPTSGVQQETQYF. V and J are TRBV19 and TRBJ2-5; TRBD2 matches at 10 bases. This CDR3 comprises 16 residues. The V segment lost 5 bases and the J segment 2 bases; nucleotides outside the gene matches: 8. CDR1 and CDR2 (germline): LNHDA, SQIVND (reference sequence).

J is TRBJ2-2 and V is TRBV6-5; D remains unclear. The CDR3 extends over 15 amino acids. With 5 bases removed from V and 0 bases from J, the gap between germline ends came to 10 bases. CDR1 MNHEY and CDR2 SVGAGI come from the germline V gene. The CDR3 DNA reads TGTGCCAGCAGTCCGATAGACACGAACACCGGGGAGCTGTTTTTT. Translated: CASSPIDTNTGELFF.

CDR3 amino acids: CSVAGTADGYTF. In DNA form, the CDR3 reads TGCAGCGTCGCCGGGACAGCAGATGGCTACACCTTC. The V and J genes are TRBV29-1 and TRBJ1-2; 7 bases agree with TRBD1. Per germline, CDR1 SQVTM and CDR2 ANQGSEA. The CDR3 is made up of 12 amino acids. Trimming at V came to 6 bases and at J to 6 bases, leaving 7 bases not matched to a gene.

The rearrangement uses TRBV6-4 and TRBJ2-3, with 7 positions matching TRBD1. The CDR3 is 15 residues long. V gave up 3 bases and J gave up 2 bases; unmatched junction bases: 5. Germline loops: CDR1 MRHNA, CDR2 SNTAGT. The CDR3 sequence is CASSERQGDTDTQYF. The CDR3 DNA follows: TGTGCCAGCAGTGAACGGCAGGGGGACACAGATACGCAGTATTTT.

The chain carries TRBV2 and TRBJ2-3, with 8 bases matching TRBD2. V shed 7 bases, J shed 1 base, and the junction held 1 base outside the gene matches. This CDR3 comprises 13 residues. Germline V CDR1 and CDR2: SNHLY, FYNNEI. CDR3 in amino acids: CASILAGTDTQYF. Written as DNA, the CDR3 is TGTGCCAGCATACTAGCGGGCACAGATACGCAGTATTTT.

The V call is TRBV25-1, the J call TRBJ2-5; 13 bases match TRBD2. With V trimmed by 6 bases and J by 4 bases, 14 bases remained unmatched. Germline assignment: CDR1 MGHDK and CDR2 SYGVNS. The CDR3 has 18 residues. The DNA of the CDR3 is TGTGCCAGCAGCACTAGCGGGAGGGCCCTCGGGGTTCGAGAGACCCAGTACTTC. Translated: CASSTSGRALGVRETQYF.

V is TRBV28 and J is TRBJ2-7; D possibly corresponds to TRBD1 (6 bases). The CDR3 runs to 12 residues. The ends were cut back, 7 bases at V and 6 bases at J, with 13 bases in the middle. Germline CDR1 reads MDHEN; CDR2 reads SYDVKM. CDR3 bases: TGTGCCAGCACCGGACAGTTTCGCGAGCAGTACTTC. Translating gives CASTGQFREQYF.

The rearrangement uses TRBV28 and TRBJ2-6, with a weak D call TRBD2 (5 bases). V lost 7 bases and J lost 0, with 19 bases in between. This CDR3 spans 18 amino acids. Germline CDR1 MDHEN, CDR2 SYDVKM. Here the CDR3 reads CASTGMVGRYSGANVLTF. CDR3 DNA: TGTGCCAGCACGGGGATGGTCGGCAGATACTCTGGGGCCAACGTCCTGACTTTC.

The chain combines TRBV2 with TRBJ1-5, with unresolved D. Looked up from germline, CDR1 is SNHLY and CDR2 is FYNNEI. V lost 8 bases and J lost 2, with 10 bases in between. This CDR3 has 13 amino acids. DNA for the CDR3: TGTGCCAGCCGCGGTTTAGGCAATCAGCCCCAGCATTTT. Residues: CASRGLGNQPQHF.

The chain employs TRBV25-1 and TRBJ2-7; 10 nucleotides agree with TRBD2. The CDR3 extends over 17 amino acids. V dropped 1 base and J dropped 0; count of bases not matched to a gene: 6. CDR1 is MGHDK and CDR2 is SYGVNS in the germline V gene. CDR3 residues: CASSELASGSTSYEQYF. In DNA, the CDR3 is TGTGCCAGCAGTGAATTGGCTAGCGGGAGTACCTCCTACGAGCAGTACTTC.